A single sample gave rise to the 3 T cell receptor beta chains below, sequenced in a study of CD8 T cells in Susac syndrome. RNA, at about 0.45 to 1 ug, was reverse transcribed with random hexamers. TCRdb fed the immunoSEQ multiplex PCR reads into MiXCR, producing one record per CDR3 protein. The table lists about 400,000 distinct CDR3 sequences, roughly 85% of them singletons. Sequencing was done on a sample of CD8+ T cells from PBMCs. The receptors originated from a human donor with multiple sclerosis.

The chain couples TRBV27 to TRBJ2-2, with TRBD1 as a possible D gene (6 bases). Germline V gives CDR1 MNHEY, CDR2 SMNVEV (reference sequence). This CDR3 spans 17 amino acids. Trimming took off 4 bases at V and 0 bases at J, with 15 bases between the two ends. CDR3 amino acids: CASSSGTFVANTGELFF. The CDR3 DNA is TGTGCCAGCAGTTCCGGGACATTCGTCGCGAACACCGGGGAGCTGTTTTTT.

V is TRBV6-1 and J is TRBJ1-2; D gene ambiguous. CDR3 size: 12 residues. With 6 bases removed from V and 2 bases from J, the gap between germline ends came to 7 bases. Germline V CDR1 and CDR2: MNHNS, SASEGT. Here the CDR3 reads CASRGRNYGYTF. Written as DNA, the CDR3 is TGTGCCAGCAGAGGGAGAAACTATGGCTACACCTTC.

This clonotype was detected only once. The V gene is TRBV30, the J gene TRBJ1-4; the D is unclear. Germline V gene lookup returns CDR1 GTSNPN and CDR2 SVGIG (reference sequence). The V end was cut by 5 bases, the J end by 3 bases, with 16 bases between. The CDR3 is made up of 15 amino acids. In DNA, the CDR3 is TGTGCCTGGTCCGAGTCGCTGGGTCCTAATGAAAAACTGTTTTTT. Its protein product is CAWSESLGPNEKLFF.